Listed here are 24 T cell receptor beta chains from one sample, sequenced in a study of beta chain features in type 1 diabetes. The study, taken as a whole, reports: Moderate but significant shortening of TCRB CDR3s was recorded in all four CD4+ subsets from Type 1 diabetes patients.

The whole isolated RNA underwent reverse transcription, so sequencing captured expressed TCRB transcripts. Method: immunoSEQ multiplex PCR; TCRdb's copy keeps in-frame clones and lacks some. Altogether 200,000 to 300,000 clones are present, 11% being singletons, with the ten largest covering about 0.018%. These TCRs are of unknown antigen specificity. The sample was naive CD4+ T cells from blood. Every receptor here comes from a young man with type 1 diabetes.

This clone has just a few counts. In DNA, the CDR3 is TGTGCCAGCAGCGCGATGACTAGCGGGGGCAACGGGGGTACGCAGTATTTT. This sequence encodes CASSAMTSGGNGGTQYF. The rearrangement links TRBV5-4 to TRBJ2-3, with TRBD2 identical over 12 bases. The V and J ends lost 4 bases and 8 bases, in that order; junction bases with no gene match: 14. Germline lookup yields CDR1 SGHNT and CDR2 YYREEE (reference sequence). The CDR3 runs to 17 residues.

This clone was observed a handful of times. The gene calls are TRBV5-6 and TRBJ1-1; D unresolved. The V and J ends lost 7 bases and 11 bases respectively, with 15 bases between them. The CDR3 spans 11 residues. CDR1 and CDR2 (germline): SGHDT, YYEEEE. CDR3 loop: CASGRAPGAFF. The CDR3 bases are TGTGCCAGCGGGCGGGCCCCTGGGGCTTTCTTT.

The chain carries TRBV4-1 and TRBJ2-1; TRBD2 matches at 10 bases. V lost 1 base and J lost 0; bases outside the gene matches: 3. This CDR3 contains 17 residues. From germline, CDR1 is MGHRA and CDR2 YSYEKL. CDR3: CASSQVGLADSYNEQFF. Written as DNA, the CDR3 is TGCGCCAGCAGCCAAGTCGGACTAGCGGACTCCTACAATGAGCAGTTCTTC.

The chain recombines TRBV10-3 with TRBJ1-1; D uncertain. The V end lost 10 bases, the J end lost 1 base, and 16 bases lay between the germline ends. The CDR3 totals 14 residues. Germline-derived CDR1 and CDR2 are ENHRY and SYGVKD. CDR3 in DNA: TGTGCCACCAGCTTGGACTGGGGGAACACTGAAGCTTTCTTT. Translated: CATSLDWGNTEAFF.

This clone was detected a few times. V gene TRBV5-1 combines with J gene TRBJ2-4; unclear D gene. CDR3 length equals 15 residues. The V end was cut by 1 base, the J end by 3 bases, with 11 bases between. The germline CDR1 and CDR2 sequences are SGHRS and YFSETQ. The CDR3 loop is CASSLSSSLKNIQYF. CDR3 DNA sequence: TGCGCCAGCAGCTTGTCCTCTTCTCTCAAAAACATTCAGTACTTC.

This clone was seen a few times. A read error may account for a junction end that differs from germline. The chain uses TRBV7-7 and TRBJ2-3; 8 bases match TRBD2. CDR1 is SSHAT, CDR2 FNYEAQ, per germline (reference sequence). The CDR3 is 15 residues long. CDR3 loop: CASSLGSGGTDTQYF. The CDR3 bases are TGTGCTAGCAGCTTAGGTAGCGGGGGCACAGATACGCAGTATTTT.

The gene calls are TRBV28 and TRBJ1-5; no reliable D call. CDR1 MDHEN and CDR2 SYDVKM come from the germline V gene. V lost 2 bases to trimming and J lost 7 bases, with 12 bases between them. The CDR3 is 14 amino acids. In DNA, the CDR3 is TGTGCCAGCAGTTTAACCGGGAAAGGACAGCCCCAGCATTTT. Translated, it gives CASSLTGKGQPQHF.

This clone occurred a few times. This rearrangement joins TRBV5-4 to TRBJ2-2, with D hard to call. CDR1 SGHNT and CDR2 YYREEE come from the germline V gene (reference sequence). The ends were cut back, 1 base at V and 4 bases at J, with 5 bases in the middle. The CDR3 is 13 amino acids. The CDR3 sequence is CASSLLSTGELFF. Here the CDR3 DNA reads TGTGCCAGCAGCTTGCTTTCCACCGGGGAGCTGTTTTTT.

This clone has just a few counts. The chain joins TRBV2 to TRBJ2-5, with 10 bases matching TRBD2. CDR3 length: 14 amino acids. V shed 2 bases, J shed 8 bases, and the junction held 5 bases outside the gene matches. The germline gives CDR1 SNHLY, CDR2 FYNNEI. The CDR3 is CASSETSGEGTQYF. The CDR3 DNA is TGTGCCAGCAGTGAAACTAGCGGGGAAGGTACCCAGTACTTC.

The J gene is TRBJ2-5, the V gene TRBV11-2; D is perhaps TRBD2 (5 bases). V shed 5 bases and J shed 5 bases, with 18 bases lying between them. The germline V gene has CDR1 SGHAT and CDR2 FQNNGV. The CDR3 consists of 15 residues. This chain's CDR3 is CASSPRASRGETQYF. In DNA form, the CDR3 reads TGTGCCAGCAGCCCAAGGGCGTCTCGCGGGGAGACCCAGTACTTC.

This clone was observed a handful of times. V gene TRBV30 combines with J gene TRBJ2-7, with D perhaps matching TRBD1 (6 bases). The V end was cut by 6 bases, the J end by 4 bases, with 16 bases between. The CDR3 consists of 13 residues. Looked up from germline, CDR1 is GTSNPN and CDR2 is SVGIG (reference sequence). The CDR3 DNA reads TGTGCCTGCCCGCGCAGGGGATCATACGAGCAGTACTTC. It encodes CACPRRGSYEQYF.

This clone was counted between two and nine times. The CDR3 here is CASSPPVPLEGEQFF. For the CDR3, the DNA is TGTGCCAGCTCACCACCGGTTCCACTGGAGGGTGAGCAGTTCTTC. The rearrangement links TRBV18 to TRBJ2-1, with D maybe TRBD2 (6 bases). Looked up from germline, CDR1 is KGHSH and CDR2 is LQKENI. The length of the CDR3 is 15 residues. V lost 0 bases to trimming and J lost 9 bases, with 15 bases between them.

This clone was detected a few times. CDR3 DNA: TGTGCCAGCAGTGGCACGGGAGCGAACAATGAGCAGTTCTTC. It specifies CASSGTGANNEQFF. The gene calls are TRBV6-5 and TRBJ2-1; maybe TRBD2 (6 bases). CDR3 length: 14 residues. Germline assignment: CDR1 MNHEY and CDR2 SVGAGI. Trimming removed 5 bases at V and 5 bases at J, with 13 bases between.

In this sample, this clone turned up a few times. The J gene is TRBJ2-3, the V gene TRBV5-1; 7 bases are a match to TRBD1. The CDR3 covers 16 residues. CDR1 SGHRS and CDR2 YFSETQ come from the germline V gene. J was trimmed by 4 bases and V by 4 bases; bases with no gene match: 12. The CDR3 reads CASSESGTARPDTQYF. CDR3 sequence (DNA): TGCGCCAGCAGCGAATCCGGGACAGCGAGACCAGATACGCAGTATTTT.

In its sample, this clone was seen a few times. CDR3 residues: CASRRWDRADTQYF. The CDR3 nucleotides are TGTGCCAGCAGAAGATGGGACAGGGCAGATACGCAGTATTTT. The chain couples TRBV2 to TRBJ2-3; 9 nucleotides match TRBD1. J lost 4 bases, V lost 6 bases, and 5 bases had no gene match. The CDR3 contains 14 residues. Germline CDR1 and CDR2: SNHLY and FYNNEI.

This clone was detected a few times. This chain joins TRBV4-2 and TRBJ2-5; 9 bases fit TRBD2. J was trimmed by 2 bases and V by 5 bases; bases with no gene match: 9. This CDR3 has 16 residues. CDR1 is LGHNA, CDR2 YNFKEQ, per germline. The CDR3 DNA follows: TGTGCCAGCAGCTACTCAGCGGGGGGCTCACAAGAGACCCAGTACTTC. This sequence encodes CASSYSAGGSQETQYF.

V and J are TRBV5-1 and TRBJ2-5; 7 bases align to TRBD1. The J segment lost 2 bases and the V segment lost 7 bases, leaving 8 bases of the junction unmatched. The CDR3 runs to 14 residues. Germline assignment: CDR1 SGHRS and CDR2 YFSETQ. CDR3: CASSRQGQQETQYF. CDR3 sequence (DNA): TGCGCCAGCTCTAGACAGGGACAACAAGAGACCCAGTACTTC.

This clone has only a few counts. The same CDR3 can be traced to other DNA sequences in this sample. The gene calls are TRBV7-2 and TRBJ1-5; tentatively, D is TRBD1 (5 bases). CDR1 is SGHTA, CDR2 FQGNSA, per germline. This CDR3 spans 12 amino acids. V shed 4 bases and J shed 5 bases, with 6 bases lying between them. The CDR3 region has the DNA TGTGCCAGCAGCTCGGGGGATCAGCCCCAGCATTTT. This translates into CASSSGDQPQHF.

This clone showed up just a few times. The CDR3 DNA reads as TGTGCCAGCTCACCAGATACGGGAACTGAAGCTTTCTTT. Its translation is CASSPDTGTEAFF. V is TRBV18 and J is TRBJ1-1; D is ambiguous. The germline V gene encodes CDR1 KGHSH and CDR2 LQKENI. The V end lost 2 bases, the J end lost 5 bases, and 9 bases lay between the germline ends. This CDR3 is 13 amino acids long.

This chain links TRBV11-2 with TRBJ1-1; TRBD1 might be the D (5 bases). The germline V gene has CDR1 SGHAT and CDR2 FQNNGV. The V and J ends lost 1 base and 2 bases respectively, with 8 bases between them. The CDR3 loop spans 14 amino acids. For the CDR3, the DNA is TGTGCCAGCAGCTTAGTAGGGACTAACACTGAAGCTTTCTTT. Its protein is CASSLVGTNTEAFF.

The chain combines TRBV11-2 with TRBJ2-5, with D perhaps matching TRBD1 (6 bases). The germline gives CDR1 SGHAT, CDR2 FQNNGV. The V end was cut by 1 base, the J end by 5 bases, with 11 bases between. This CDR3 spans 14 amino acids. The DNA of the CDR3 is TGTGCCAGCAGCTTAGTCAGGGGAGCGGAGACCCAGTACTTC. It specifies CASSLVRGAETQYF.

V usage is TRBV28 and J usage is TRBJ1-4; D might be TRBD1 (6 bases). Germline V gives CDR1 MDHEN, CDR2 SYDVKM. CDR3 size: 13 residues. V lost 7 bases and J lost 5, with 11 bases in between. The CDR3 nucleotides read TGTGCCAGCACGGGGGGCGGAAATGAAAAACTGTTTTTT. Translating gives CASTGGGNEKLFF.

In this sample, this clone turned up a few times. This rearrangement joins TRBV11-2 to TRBJ2-7, with 7 bases aligning to TRBD1. The CDR3 has 14 residues. Trimming at V came to 5 bases and at J to 1 base, leaving 5 bases not matched to a gene. CDR1 is SGHAT and CDR2 is FQNNGV in the germline V gene. In DNA, the CDR3 is TGTGCCAGCAGCCCCAGACAGGGTTCCTACGAGCAGTACTTC. It translates to CASSPRQGSYEQYF.

The chain couples TRBV7-9 to TRBJ2-3, with 7 bases matching TRBD2. This CDR3 is built from 18 residues. The V segment lost 5 bases and the J segment 1 base; nucleotides outside the gene matches: 15. The germline V gene has CDR1 SEHNR and CDR2 FQNEAQ (reference sequence). In nucleotides, the CDR3 is TGTGCCAGCAGCCCGCTTTTACGAGCGGGGACCCGCACAGATACGCAGTATTTT. Translation gives CASSPLLRAGTRTDTQYF.